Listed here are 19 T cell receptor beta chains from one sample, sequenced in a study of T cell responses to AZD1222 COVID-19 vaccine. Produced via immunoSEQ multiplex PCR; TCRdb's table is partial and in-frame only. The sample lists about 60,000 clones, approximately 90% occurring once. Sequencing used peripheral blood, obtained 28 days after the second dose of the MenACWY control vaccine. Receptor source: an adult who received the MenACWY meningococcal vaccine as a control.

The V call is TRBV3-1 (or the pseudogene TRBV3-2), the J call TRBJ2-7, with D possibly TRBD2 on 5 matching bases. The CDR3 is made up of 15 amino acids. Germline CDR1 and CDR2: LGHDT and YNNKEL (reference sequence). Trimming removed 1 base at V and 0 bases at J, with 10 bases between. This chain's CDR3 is CASSQGTVPSYEQYF. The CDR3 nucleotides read TGTGCCAGCAGCCAAGGGACTGTTCCCTCCTACGAGCAGTACTTC.

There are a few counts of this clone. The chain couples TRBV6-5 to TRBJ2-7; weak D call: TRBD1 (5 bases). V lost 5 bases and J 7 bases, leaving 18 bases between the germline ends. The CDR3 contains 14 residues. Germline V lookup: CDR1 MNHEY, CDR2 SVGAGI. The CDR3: CASSQRTPQGEQYF. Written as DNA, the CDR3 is TGTGCCAGCAGTCAACGGACACCCCAGGGAGAGCAGTACTTC.

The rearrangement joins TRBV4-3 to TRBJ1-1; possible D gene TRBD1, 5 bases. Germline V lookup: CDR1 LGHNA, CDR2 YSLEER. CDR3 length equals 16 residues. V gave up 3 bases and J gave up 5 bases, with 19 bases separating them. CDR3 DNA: TGCGCCAGCAGCCACAGGAGTGGGGGTCTCTCGACTGAAGCTTTCTTT. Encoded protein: CASSHRSGGLSTEAFF.

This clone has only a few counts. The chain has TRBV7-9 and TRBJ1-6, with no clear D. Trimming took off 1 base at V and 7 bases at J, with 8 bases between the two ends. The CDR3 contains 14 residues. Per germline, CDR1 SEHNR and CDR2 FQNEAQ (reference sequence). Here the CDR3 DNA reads TGTGCCAGCAGCTTAGAAGGCCAAAATTCACCCCTCCACTTT. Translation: CASSLEGQNSPLHF.

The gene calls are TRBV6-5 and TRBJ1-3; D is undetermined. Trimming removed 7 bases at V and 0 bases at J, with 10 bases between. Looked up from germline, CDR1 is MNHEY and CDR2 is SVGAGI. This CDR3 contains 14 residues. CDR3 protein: CASNTRNSGNTIYF. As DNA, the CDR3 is TGTGCCAGCAATACCCGGAACTCTGGAAACACCATATATTTT.

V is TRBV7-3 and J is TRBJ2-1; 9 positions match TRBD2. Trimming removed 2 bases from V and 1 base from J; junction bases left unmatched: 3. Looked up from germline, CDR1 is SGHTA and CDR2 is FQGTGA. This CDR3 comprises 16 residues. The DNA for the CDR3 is TGTGCCAGCAGCTTAGATAGCGGGAGTTCCTACAATGAGCAGTTCTTC. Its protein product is CASSLDSGSSYNEQFF.

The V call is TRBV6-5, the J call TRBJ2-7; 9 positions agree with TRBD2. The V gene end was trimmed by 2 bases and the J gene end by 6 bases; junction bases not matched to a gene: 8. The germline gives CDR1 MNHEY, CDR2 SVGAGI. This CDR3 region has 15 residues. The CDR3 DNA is TGTGCCAGCAGTTACGCCGGCCTAGCGGGAAGCGAGCAGTACTTC. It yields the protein CASSYAGLAGSEQYF.

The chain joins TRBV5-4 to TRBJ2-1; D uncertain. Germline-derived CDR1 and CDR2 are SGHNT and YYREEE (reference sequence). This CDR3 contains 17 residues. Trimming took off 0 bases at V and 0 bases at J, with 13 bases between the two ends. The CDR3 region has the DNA TGTGCCAGCAGCTTGGGAGGCAGTCCCCTCTCCTACAATGAGCAGTTCTTC. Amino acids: CASSLGGSPLSYNEQFF.

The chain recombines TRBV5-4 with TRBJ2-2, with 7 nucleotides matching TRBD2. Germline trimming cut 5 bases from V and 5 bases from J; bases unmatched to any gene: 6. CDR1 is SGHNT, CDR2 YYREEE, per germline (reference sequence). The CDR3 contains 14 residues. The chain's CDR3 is CASSLAVATGELFF. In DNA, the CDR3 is TGTGCCAGCAGTCTAGCGGTTGCAACCGGGGAGCTGTTTTTT. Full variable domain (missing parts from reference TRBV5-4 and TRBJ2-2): ETGVTQSPTHLIKTRGQQVTLRCSSQSGHNTVSWYQQALGQGPQFIFQYYREEENGRGNFPPRFSGLQFPNYSSELNVNALELDDSALYLCASSLAVATGELFFGEGSRLTVL.

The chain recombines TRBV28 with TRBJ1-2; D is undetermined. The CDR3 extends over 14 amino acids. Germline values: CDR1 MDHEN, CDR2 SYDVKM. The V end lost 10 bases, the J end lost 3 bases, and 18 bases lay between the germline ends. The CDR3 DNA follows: TGTGCCACCAGGAGTCCGGGAGCCGACTATGGCTACACCTTC. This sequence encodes CATRSPGADYGYTF.

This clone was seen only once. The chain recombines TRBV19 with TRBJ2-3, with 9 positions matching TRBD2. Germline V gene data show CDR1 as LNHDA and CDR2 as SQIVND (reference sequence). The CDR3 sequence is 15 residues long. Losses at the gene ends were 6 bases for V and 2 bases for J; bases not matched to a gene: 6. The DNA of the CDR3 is TGTGCCAGTAGACCTGGACTAGCGACCACAGATACGCAGTATTTT. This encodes CASRPGLATTDTQYF.

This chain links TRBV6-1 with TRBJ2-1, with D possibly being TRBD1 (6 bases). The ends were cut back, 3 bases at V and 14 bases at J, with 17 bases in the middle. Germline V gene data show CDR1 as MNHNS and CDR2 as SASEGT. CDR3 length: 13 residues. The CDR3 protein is CASSDSAAAGEFF. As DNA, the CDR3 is TGTGCCAGCAGTGATTCGGCGGCCGCAGGGGAGTTCTTC.

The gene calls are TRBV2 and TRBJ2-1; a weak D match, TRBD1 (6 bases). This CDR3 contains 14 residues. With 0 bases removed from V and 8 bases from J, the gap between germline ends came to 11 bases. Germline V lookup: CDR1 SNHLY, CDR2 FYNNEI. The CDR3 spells CASSEADSTDEQFF. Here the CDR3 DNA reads TGTGCCAGCAGTGAAGCGGACAGCACCGATGAGCAGTTCTTC.

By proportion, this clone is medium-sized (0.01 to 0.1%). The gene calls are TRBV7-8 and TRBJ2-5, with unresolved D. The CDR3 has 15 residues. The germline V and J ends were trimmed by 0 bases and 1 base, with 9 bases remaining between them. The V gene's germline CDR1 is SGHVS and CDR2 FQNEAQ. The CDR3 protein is CASSLAWHPQETQYF. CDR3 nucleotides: TGTGCCAGCAGCTTAGCATGGCATCCCCAAGAGACCCAGTACTTC.

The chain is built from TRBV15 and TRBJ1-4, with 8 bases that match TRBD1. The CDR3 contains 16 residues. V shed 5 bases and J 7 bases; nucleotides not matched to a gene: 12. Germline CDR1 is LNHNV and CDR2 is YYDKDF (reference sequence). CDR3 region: CATSPAHRGGSEKLFF. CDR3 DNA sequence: TGTGCCACCAGCCCGGCCCACAGGGGGGGGAGTGAAAAACTGTTTTTT. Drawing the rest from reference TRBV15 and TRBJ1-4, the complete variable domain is DAMVIQNPRYQVTQFGKPVTLSCSQTLNHNVMYWYQQKSSQAPKLLFHYYDKDFNNEADTPDNFQSRRPNTSFCFLDIRSPGLGDTAMYLCATSPAHRGGSEKLFFGSGTQLSVL.

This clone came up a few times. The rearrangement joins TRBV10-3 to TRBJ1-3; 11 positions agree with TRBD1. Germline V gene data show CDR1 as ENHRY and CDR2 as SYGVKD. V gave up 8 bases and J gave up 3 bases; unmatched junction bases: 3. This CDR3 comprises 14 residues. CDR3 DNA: TGTGCCATCGGACAGGGGGCAATTGGAAACACCATATATTTT. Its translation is CAIGQGAIGNTIYF.

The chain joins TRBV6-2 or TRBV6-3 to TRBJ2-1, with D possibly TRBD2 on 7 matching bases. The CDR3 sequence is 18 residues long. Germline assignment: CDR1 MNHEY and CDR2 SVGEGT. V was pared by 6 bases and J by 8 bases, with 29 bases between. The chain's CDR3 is CASSREVNRVRSLDEQFF. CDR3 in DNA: TGTGCCAGCAGCCGGGAGGTGAACAGGGTTCGGTCCTTGGATGAGCAGTTCTTC.

The CDR3 protein is CASRTDRDTGELFF. CDR3 nucleotides: TGTGCCAGCAGGACGGACAGGGATACCGGGGAGCTGTTTTTT. V and J are TRBV27 and TRBJ2-2; 8 bases line up with TRBD1. The ends lost 6 bases at V and 5 bases at J; junction bases unmatched: 5. The V gene's germline CDR1 is MNHEY and CDR2 SMNVEV (reference sequence). This CDR3 is built from 14 residues.

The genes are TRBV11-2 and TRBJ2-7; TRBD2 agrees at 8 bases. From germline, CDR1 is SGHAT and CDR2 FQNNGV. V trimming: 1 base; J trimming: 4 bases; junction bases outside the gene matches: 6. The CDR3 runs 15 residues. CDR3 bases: TGTGCCAGCAGCTTAGCGCCAGCGGGAGATTACGAGCAGTACTTC. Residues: CASSLAPAGDYEQYF.